A selection of T cell receptor beta chains follows, all from one sample in a study of blood T cells in healthy people across ages. Each CDR3 protein is one row after TCRdb ran MiXCR on the 5' RACE reads. The data contain approximately 1,000,000 distinct CDR3 sequences, 35% to 50% of them seen just once; the ten biggest clones take up 18%. The sequencing sample was made of blood. The receptor source for this set is a woman in her fifties or sixties in good health. Both conserved end residues are part of each CDR3. D genes are given only for firm matches. Not every row has a clone size; where given, it reads once, few, many or a size class.

d_call: -; j_call: TRBJ2-5; v_call: TRBV14; clone_size: few; cdr3_aa: CASSPLGGIQETQYF; cdr3_nt: TGTGCCAGCAGCCCACTAGGGGGGATTCAAGAGACCCAGTACTTC
d_call: TRBD1; j_call: TRBJ2-1; v_call: TRBV20-1; clone_size: once; cdr3_aa: CSASGDRISYNEQFF; cdr3_nt: TGCAGTGCTAGTGGGGACAGGATCTCCTACAATGAGCAGTTCTTC
d_call: -; j_call: TRBJ2-7; v_call: TRBV7-8; clone_size: -; cdr3_aa: CASSNNVYEQYF; cdr3_nt: TGTGCCAGCAGTAACAACGTCTACGAGCAGTACTTC
d_call: -; j_call: TRBJ1-5; v_call: TRBV6-6; clone_size: -; cdr3_aa: CASSRRVQVGNQPQHF; cdr3_nt: TGTGCCAGCAGTAGGAGGGTACAGGTGGGCAATCAGCCCCAGCATTTT
d_call: TRBD2; j_call: TRBJ2-1; v_call: TRBV3-1; clone_size: -; cdr3_aa: CASSQYGSSGSQETQFF; cdr3_nt: TGTGCCAGCAGCCAGTACGGGTCTAGCGGGAGTCAAGAGACCCAGTTCTTC
d_call: -; j_call: TRBJ1-6; v_call: TRBV2; clone_size: -; cdr3_aa: CASSEAPGSPLHF; cdr3_nt: TGTGCCAGCAGTGAAGCGCCGGGTTCACCCCTCCACTTT
d_call: -; j_call: TRBJ2-1; v_call: TRBV20-1; clone_size: -; cdr3_aa: CSARAGISYNEQFF; cdr3_nt: TGCAGTGCTAGAGCTGGGATCTCCTACAATGAGCAGTTCTTC
d_call: -; j_call: TRBJ2-6; v_call: TRBV5-6; clone_size: -; cdr3_aa: CASSWGLGVSGANVLTF; cdr3_nt: TGTGCCAGCAGCTGGGGTTTGGGAGTCTCTGGGGCCAACGTCCTGACTTTC
d_call: -; j_call: TRBJ2-7; v_call: TRBV18; clone_size: -; cdr3_aa: CASSPPGAGAEQYF; cdr3_nt: TGTGCCAGCTCACCACCGGGGGCAGGGGCCGAGCAGTACTTC
d_call: -; j_call: TRBJ2-7; v_call: TRBV20-1; clone_size: -; cdr3_aa: CSASSFAESSYEQYF; cdr3_nt: TGCAGTGCTAGTTCTTTCGCGGAGAGCTCCTACGAGCAGTACTTC
d_call: -; j_call: TRBJ2-7; v_call: TRBV27; clone_size: -; cdr3_aa: CASSSGATYEQYF; cdr3_nt: TGTGCCAGCAGTTCTGGGGCCACCTACGAGCAGTACTTC
d_call: -; j_call: TRBJ2-4; v_call: TRBV3-1; clone_size: -; cdr3_aa: CAGSPPRGWDIQYF; cdr3_nt: TGTGCCGGCAGCCCCCCCCGGGGCTGGGACATTCAGTACTTC
d_call: -; j_call: TRBJ2-7; v_call: TRBV2; clone_size: -; cdr3_aa: CASSEMNDTGDEQYF; cdr3_nt: TGTGCCAGCAGTGAAATGAACGACACAGGCGACGAGCAGTACTTC
d_call: TRBD2; j_call: TRBJ2-1; v_call: TRBV20-1; clone_size: -; cdr3_aa: CSSTSGRSNEQFF; cdr3_nt: TGCAGCTCGACTAGCGGGAGGTCTAATGAGCAGTTCTTC
d_call: -; j_call: TRBJ2-3; v_call: TRBV20-1; clone_size: few; cdr3_aa: CSAPTTSTDTQYF; cdr3_nt: TGCAGTGCCCCAACCACAAGCACAGATACGCAGTATTTT
d_call: -; j_call: TRBJ2-1; v_call: TRBV27; clone_size: -; cdr3_aa: CASSLSGTNLYEQFF; cdr3_nt: TGTGCCAGCAGTTTATCGGGGACAAATTTATATGAGCAGTTCTTC
d_call: TRBD1; j_call: TRBJ2-1; v_call: TRBV5-5; clone_size: -; cdr3_aa: CASSLSYPGGNEQFF; cdr3_nt: TGTGCCAGCAGCTTAAGTTACCCAGGGGGCAATGAGCAGTTCTTC
d_call: -; j_call: TRBJ2-7; v_call: TRBV27; clone_size: many; cdr3_aa: CASSSSSEQYF; cdr3_nt: TGTGCCAGCAGTTCCTCTAGCGAGCAGTACTTC
d_call: -; j_call: TRBJ2-7; v_call: TRBV20-1; clone_size: -; cdr3_aa: CSARDTRFASYEQYF; cdr3_nt: TGCAGTGCTAGAGATACTCGCTTTGCCTCCTACGAGCAGTACTTC
d_call: TRBD1; j_call: TRBJ2-4; v_call: TRBV29-1; clone_size: -; cdr3_aa: CSGEQGGIQYF; cdr3_nt: TGCAGCGGTGAACAGGGGGGCATTCAGTACTTC
d_call: -; j_call: TRBJ2-3; v_call: TRBV5-1; clone_size: -; cdr3_aa: CASSLGGISDTQYF; cdr3_nt: TGCGCCAGCAGCTTGGGAGGGATCTCAGATACGCAGTATTTT
d_call: TRBD1; j_call: TRBJ2-6; v_call: TRBV29-1; clone_size: -; cdr3_aa: CSVVYRGLGANVLTF; cdr3_nt: TGCAGCGTTGTATACAGGGGGCTTGGGGCCAACGTCCTGACTTTC
d_call: -; j_call: TRBJ2-7; v_call: TRBV2; clone_size: few; cdr3_aa: CASSQGRDYEQYF; cdr3_nt: TGTGCCAGCAGCCAGGGGAGGGACTACGAGCAGTACTTC
d_call: TRBD2; j_call: TRBJ2-5; v_call: TRBV4-2; clone_size: many; cdr3_aa: CASSRGGESAQYF; cdr3_nt: TGTGCCAGCAGTCGTGGGGGGGAGTCGGCCCAGTACTTC